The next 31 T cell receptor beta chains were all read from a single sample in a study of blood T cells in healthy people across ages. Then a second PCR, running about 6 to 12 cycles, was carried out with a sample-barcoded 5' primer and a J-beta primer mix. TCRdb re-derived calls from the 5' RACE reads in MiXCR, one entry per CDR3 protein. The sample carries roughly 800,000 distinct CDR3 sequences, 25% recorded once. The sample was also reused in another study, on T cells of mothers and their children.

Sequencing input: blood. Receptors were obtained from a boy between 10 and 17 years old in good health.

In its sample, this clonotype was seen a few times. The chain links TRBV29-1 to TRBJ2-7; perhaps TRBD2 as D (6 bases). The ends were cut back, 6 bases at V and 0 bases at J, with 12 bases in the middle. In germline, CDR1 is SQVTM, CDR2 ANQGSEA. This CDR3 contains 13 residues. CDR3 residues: CSVKRRASYEQYF. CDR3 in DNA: TGCAGCGTGAAGCGGAGGGCCTCCTACGAGCAGTACTTC.

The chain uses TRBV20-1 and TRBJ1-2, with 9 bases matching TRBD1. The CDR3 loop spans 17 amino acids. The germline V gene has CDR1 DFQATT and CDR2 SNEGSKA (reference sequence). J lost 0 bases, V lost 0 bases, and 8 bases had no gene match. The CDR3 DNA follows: TGCAGTGCTAGAGATAACAGGGGGCTCCCTACTAACTATGGCTACACCTTC. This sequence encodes CSARDNRGLPTNYGYTF.

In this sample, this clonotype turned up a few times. CDR3 protein: CASSQDRGKNYGYTF. CDR3 nucleotide sequence: TGTGCCAGCTCCCAAGACAGGGGGAAGAACTATGGCTACACCTTC. The chain links TRBV18 to TRBJ1-2; 9 bases are shared with TRBD1. V was clipped by 6 bases and J by 2 bases; unmatched bases: 7. The germline V gene has CDR1 KGHSH and CDR2 LQKENI. This CDR3 is built from 15 residues.

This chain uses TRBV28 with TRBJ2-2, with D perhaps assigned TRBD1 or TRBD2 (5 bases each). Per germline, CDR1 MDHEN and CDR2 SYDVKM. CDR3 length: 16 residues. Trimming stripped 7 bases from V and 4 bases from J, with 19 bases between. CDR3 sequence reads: CASTDLREGVTGELFF. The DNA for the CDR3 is TGTGCCAGCACCGATCTCCGGGAAGGGGTCACCGGGGAGCTGTTTTTT.

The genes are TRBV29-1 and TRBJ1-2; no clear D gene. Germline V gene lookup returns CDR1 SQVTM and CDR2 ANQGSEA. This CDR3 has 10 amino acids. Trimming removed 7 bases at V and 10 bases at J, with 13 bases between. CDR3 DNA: TGCAGCGCCCTTGGGGAGGACTACACCTTC. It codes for CSALGEDYTF.

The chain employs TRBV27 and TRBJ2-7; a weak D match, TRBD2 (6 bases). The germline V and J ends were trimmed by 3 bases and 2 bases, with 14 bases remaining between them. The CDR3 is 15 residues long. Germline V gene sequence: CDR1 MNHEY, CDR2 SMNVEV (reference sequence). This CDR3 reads CASSFAGPRAYEQYF. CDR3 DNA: TGTGCCAGCAGTTTTGCGGGACCACGGGCCTACGAGCAGTACTTC.

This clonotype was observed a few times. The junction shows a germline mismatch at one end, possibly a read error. The CDR3: CASSPEDRGPLMKFF. The CDR3 DNA is TGTGCCAGCAGCCCCGAGGACAGGGGTCCCTTAATGAAGTTCTTC. The genes are TRBV7-2 and TRBJ2-7; 9 bases align to TRBD1. CDR3 length: 15 amino acids. Germline CDR1 SGHTA, CDR2 FQGNSA. Drawing the rest from reference TRBV7-2 and TRBJ2-7, the complete variable domain is GAGVSQSPSNKVTEKGKDVELRCDPISGHTALYWYRQSLGQGLEFLIYFQGNSAPDKSGLPSDRFSAERTGGSVSTLTIQRTQQEDSAVYLCASSPEDRGPLMKFFGPGTRLTVT.

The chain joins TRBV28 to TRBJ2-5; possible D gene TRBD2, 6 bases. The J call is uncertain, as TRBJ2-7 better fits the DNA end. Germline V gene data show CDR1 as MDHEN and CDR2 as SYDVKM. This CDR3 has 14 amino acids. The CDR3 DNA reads TGTGCCAGCAGTCAGGGACGACTAGACTACGAGCAGTACTTC. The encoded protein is CASSQGRLDYEQYF.

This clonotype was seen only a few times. CDR3 bases: TGCAGCGTCCTGACAGGGAGACAATCCTACGAGCAGTACTTC. It translates to CSVLTGRQSYEQYF. The V gene is TRBV29-1, the J gene TRBJ2-7; 7 bases map to TRBD1. The CDR3 loop spans 14 amino acids. Trimming cost V 6 bases and J 1 base; bases outside gene matches: 9. Germline-derived CDR1 and CDR2 are SQVTM and ANQGSEA.

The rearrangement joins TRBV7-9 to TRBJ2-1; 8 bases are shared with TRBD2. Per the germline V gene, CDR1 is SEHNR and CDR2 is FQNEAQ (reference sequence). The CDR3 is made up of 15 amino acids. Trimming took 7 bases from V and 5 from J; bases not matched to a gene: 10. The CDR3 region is CASTPPSGSHNEQFF. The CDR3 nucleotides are TGTGCCAGCACCCCTCCCAGCGGGAGCCACAATGAGCAGTTCTTC.

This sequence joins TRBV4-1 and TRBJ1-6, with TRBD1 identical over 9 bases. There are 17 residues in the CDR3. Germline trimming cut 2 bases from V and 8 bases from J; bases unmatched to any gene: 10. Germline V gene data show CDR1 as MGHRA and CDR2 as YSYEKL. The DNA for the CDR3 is TGCGCCAGCAGCCAACCCGGCCCGGGACAGGGTTATTCACCCCTCCACTTT. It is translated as CASSQPGPGQGYSPLHF.

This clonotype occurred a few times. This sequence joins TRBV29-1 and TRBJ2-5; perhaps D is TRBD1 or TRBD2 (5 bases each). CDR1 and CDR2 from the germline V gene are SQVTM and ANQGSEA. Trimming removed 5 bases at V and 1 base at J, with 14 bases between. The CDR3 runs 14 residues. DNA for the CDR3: TGCAGCGTTTATCGGGGCAACCTCCAAGAGACCCAGTACTTC. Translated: CSVYRGNLQETQYF.

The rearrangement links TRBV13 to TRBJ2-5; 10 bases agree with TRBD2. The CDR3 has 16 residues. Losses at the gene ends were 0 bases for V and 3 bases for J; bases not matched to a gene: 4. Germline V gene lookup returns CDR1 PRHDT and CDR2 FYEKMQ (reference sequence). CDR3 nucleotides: TGTGCCAGCAGCTTAGGGCTAGCGGGAGACGAAGAGACCCAGTACTTC. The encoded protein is CASSLGLAGDEETQYF.

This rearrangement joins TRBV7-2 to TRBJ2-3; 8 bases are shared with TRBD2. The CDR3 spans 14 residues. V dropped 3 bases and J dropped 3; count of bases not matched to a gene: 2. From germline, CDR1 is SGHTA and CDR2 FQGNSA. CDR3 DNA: TGTGCCAGCAGCTTCGAGCGGGAGACAGATACGCAGTATTTT. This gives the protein CASSFERETDTQYF.

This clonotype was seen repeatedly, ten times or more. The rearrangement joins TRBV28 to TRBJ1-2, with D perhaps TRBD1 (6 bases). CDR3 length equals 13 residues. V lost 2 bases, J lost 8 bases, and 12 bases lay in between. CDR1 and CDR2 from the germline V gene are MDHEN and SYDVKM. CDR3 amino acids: CASSLKGERGYTF. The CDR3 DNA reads TGTGCCAGCAGTTTAAAGGGGGAGAGGGGCTACACCTTC.

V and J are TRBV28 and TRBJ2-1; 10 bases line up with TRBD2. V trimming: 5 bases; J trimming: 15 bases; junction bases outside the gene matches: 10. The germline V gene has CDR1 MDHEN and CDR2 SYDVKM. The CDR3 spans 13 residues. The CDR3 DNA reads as TGTGCCAGCAGTCCCTATAGCGGGAGGACGGCGTTCTTC. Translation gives CASSPYSGRTAFF.

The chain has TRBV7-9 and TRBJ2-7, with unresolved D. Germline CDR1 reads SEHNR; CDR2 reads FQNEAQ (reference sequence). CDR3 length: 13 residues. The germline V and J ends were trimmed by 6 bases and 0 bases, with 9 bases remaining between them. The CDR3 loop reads CASSPMSSYEQYF. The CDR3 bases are TGTGCCAGCAGTCCTATGAGCTCCTACGAGCAGTACTTC.

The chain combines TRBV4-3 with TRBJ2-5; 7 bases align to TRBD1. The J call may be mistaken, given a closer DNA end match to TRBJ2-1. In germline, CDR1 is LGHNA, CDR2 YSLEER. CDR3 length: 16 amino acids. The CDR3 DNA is TGCGCCAGCAGCCATCCAGCCGGGACAGCCAACAATGAGCAGTTCTTC. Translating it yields CASSHPAGTANNEQFF.

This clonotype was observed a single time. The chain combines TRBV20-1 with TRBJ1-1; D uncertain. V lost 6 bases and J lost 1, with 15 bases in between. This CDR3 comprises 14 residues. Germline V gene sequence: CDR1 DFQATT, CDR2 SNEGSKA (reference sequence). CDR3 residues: CSATSRRENTEAFF. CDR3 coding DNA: TGCAGTGCCACCTCCCGGAGGGAGAACACTGAAGCTTTCTTT.

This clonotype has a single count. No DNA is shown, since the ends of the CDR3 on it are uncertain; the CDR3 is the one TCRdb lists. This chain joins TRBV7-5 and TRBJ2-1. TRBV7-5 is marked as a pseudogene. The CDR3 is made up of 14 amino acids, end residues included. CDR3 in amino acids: CISVPPRSHNEQFF.

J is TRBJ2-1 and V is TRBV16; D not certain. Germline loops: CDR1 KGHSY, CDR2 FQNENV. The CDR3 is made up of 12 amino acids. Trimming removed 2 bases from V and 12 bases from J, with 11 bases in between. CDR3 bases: TGTGCCAGCAGCCAAGCCCCACCCGTGCAGTTCTTC. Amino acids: CASSQAPPVQFF.

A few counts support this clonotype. CDR3 in DNA: TGCGCCAGCAGCCATCCCGTCGGGGATACGCAGTATTTT. Translation: CASSHPVGDTQYF. The chain recombines TRBV4-3 with TRBJ2-3; D gene uncertain. Germline CDR1 reads LGHNA; CDR2 reads YSLEER. The ends were cut back, 3 bases at V and 6 bases at J, with 10 bases in the middle. CDR3 length: 13 amino acids.

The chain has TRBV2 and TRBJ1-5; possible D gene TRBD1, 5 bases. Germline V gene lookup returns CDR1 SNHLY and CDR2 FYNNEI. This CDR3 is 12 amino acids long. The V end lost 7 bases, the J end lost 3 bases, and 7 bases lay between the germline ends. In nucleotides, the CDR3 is TGTGCCAGCAAGGGGCACAATCAGCCCCAGCATTTT. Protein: CASKGHNQPQHF.

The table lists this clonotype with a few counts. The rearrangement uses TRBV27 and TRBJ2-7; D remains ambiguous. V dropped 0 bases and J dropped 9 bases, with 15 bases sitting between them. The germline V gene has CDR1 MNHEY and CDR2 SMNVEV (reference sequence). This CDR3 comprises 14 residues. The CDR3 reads CASSLSFSHLGQYF. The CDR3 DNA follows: TGTGCCAGCAGTTTATCCTTCTCCCACCTTGGGCAGTACTTC.

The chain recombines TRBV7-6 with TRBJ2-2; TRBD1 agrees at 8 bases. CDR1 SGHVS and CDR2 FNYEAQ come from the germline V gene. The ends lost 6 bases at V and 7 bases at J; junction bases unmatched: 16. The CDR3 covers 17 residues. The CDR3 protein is CASSSEGSGGAYGELFF. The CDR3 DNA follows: TGTGCCAGCAGTTCTGAGGGGTCAGGGGGCGCATACGGGGAGCTGTTTTTT.

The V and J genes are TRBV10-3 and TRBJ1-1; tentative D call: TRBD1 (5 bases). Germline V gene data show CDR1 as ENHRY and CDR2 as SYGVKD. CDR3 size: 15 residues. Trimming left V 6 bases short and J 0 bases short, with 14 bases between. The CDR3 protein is CAISQPRALNTEAFF. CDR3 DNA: TGTGCCATCAGCCAACCCAGGGCGCTGAACACTGAAGCTTTCTTT.

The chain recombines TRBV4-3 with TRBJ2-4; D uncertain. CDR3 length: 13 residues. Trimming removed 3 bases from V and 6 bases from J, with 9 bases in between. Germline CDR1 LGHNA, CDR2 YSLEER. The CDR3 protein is CASSQESRNIQYF. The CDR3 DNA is TGCGCCAGCAGCCAGGAGTCGCGAAACATTCAGTACTTC.

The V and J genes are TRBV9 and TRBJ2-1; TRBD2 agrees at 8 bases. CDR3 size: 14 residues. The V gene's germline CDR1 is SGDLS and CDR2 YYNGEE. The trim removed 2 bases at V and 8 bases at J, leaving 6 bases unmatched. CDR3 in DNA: TGTGCCAGCAGCGTGAGAGGACTAGCAGATGAGCAGTTCTTC. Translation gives CASSVRGLADEQFF.

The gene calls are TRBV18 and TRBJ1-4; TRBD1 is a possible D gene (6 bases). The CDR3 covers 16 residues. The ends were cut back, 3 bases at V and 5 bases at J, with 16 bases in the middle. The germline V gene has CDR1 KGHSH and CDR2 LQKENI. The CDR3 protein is CASSPPTGTKNEKLFF. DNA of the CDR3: TGTGCCAGCTCACCTCCGACCGGGACAAAAAATGAAAAACTGTTTTTT.

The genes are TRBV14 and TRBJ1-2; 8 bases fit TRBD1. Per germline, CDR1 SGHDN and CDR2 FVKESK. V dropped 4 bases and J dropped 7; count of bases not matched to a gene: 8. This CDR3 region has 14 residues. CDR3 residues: CASSPPPGGSGYTF. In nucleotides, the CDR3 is TGTGCCAGCAGCCCCCCCCCAGGGGGCAGTGGCTACACCTTC. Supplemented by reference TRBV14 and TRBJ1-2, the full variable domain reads EAGVTQFPSHSVIEKGQTVTLRCDPISGHDNLYWYRRVMGKEIKFLLHFVKESKQDESGMPNNRFLAERTGGTYSTLKVQPAELEDSGVYFCASSPPPGGSGYTFGSGTRLTVV.

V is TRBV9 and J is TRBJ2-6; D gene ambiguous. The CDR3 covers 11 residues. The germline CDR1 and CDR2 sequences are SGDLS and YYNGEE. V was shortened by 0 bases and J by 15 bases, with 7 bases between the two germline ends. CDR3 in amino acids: CASSVEVPLTF. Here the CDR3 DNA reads TGTGCCAGCAGCGTAGAAGTCCCCCTGACTTTC.